Presented here are 21 T cell receptor beta chains from one specimen sequenced in a study of blood T cells in healthy people across ages. Primed by a sample-barcoded 5' primer and a J-beta primer mix, a second PCR proceeded for about 6 to 12 cycles. Using its own MiXCR run on the 5' RACE reads, TCRdb lists one record per CDR3 protein. The repertoire has roughly 930,000 distinct CDR3 sequences, about 48% of them found once; the top ten carry 13%. The sequenced sample was blood. The receptors were gathered from a man aged 30 to 45 in good health.

This clonotype was found many times. The chain carries TRBV20-1 and TRBJ2-3; 10 nucleotides line up with TRBD2. The CDR3 consists of 16 residues. V dropped 2 bases and J dropped 0; count of bases not matched to a gene: 5. The germline CDR1 and CDR2 sequences are DFQATT and SNEGSKA (reference sequence). CDR3 amino acids: CSARKSTSGSTDTQYF. The CDR3 coding sequence is TGCAGTGCTAGAAAATCGACTAGCGGGAGCACAGATACGCAGTATTTT.

This clonotype was seen only a few times. The gene calls are TRBV7-2 and TRBJ2-5, with D hard to call. The germline gives CDR1 SGHTA, CDR2 FQGNSA. Trimming removed 1 base at V and 0 bases at J, with 9 bases between. The CDR3 has 15 residues. The CDR3 region is CASSLEFANQETQYF. CDR3 DNA: TGTGCCAGCAGCTTAGAGTTCGCGAACCAAGAGACCCAGTACTTC.

The chain has TRBV27 and TRBJ2-1, with TRBD1 matching 8 bases. The J call may not be correct, given that the DNA end is closer to TRBJ2-7. Germline assignment: CDR1 MNHEY and CDR2 SMNVEV (reference sequence). This CDR3 is 14 amino acids long. The CDR3 loop reads CASSFEGTGHEQYF. CDR3 nucleotide sequence: TGTGCCAGCAGTTTTGAAGGGACAGGACACGAGCAGTACTTC.

V and J are TRBV12-3 or TRBV12-4 and TRBJ2-5; D is possibly TRBD2 (5 bases). Between the trimmed V and J ends, which lost 5 bases and 6 bases, there was a span of 25 bases. This CDR3 has 17 amino acids. CDR3 sequence (DNA): TGTGCCAGCAGTCCCGACAAGTCTGGTAGCGTGCAGAAGACCCAGTACTTC. It codes for CASSPDKSGSVQKTQYF.

This clonotype showed up many times. The chain combines TRBV6-2 or TRBV6-3 with TRBJ2-1; D unclear. V was cut by 8 bases and J by 3 bases, with 14 bases left in between. The CDR3 contains 14 residues. CDR1 MNHEY and CDR2 SVGEGT come from the germline V gene. The CDR3 here is CASSTPPNYNEQFF. The CDR3 DNA sequence: TGTGCCAGCTCGACTCCCCCTAACTACAATGAGCAGTTCTTC.

This clonotype was counted between two and nine times. The chain has TRBV29-1 and TRBJ2-7; 8 positions agree with TRBD1. This CDR3 comprises 15 residues. Germline CDR1 reads SQVTM; CDR2 reads ANQGSEA. J gave up 4 bases and V 0 bases, and 8 bases lay outside the gene matches. Here the CDR3 DNA reads TGCAGCGTTGAAGAGACAGGGGAGGATAGTTACGAGCAGTACTTC. It yields the protein CSVEETGEDSYEQYF.

This chain joins TRBV28 and TRBJ2-7; D gene unclear. The CDR3 spans 15 residues. V lost 4 bases, J lost 1 base, and 14 bases lay in between. Germline V gives CDR1 MDHEN, CDR2 SYDVKM. CDR3 bases: TGTGCCAGCAGTTCCCCCACCAGGTTGTCCTACGAGCAGTACTTC. It codes for CASSSPTRLSYEQYF.

The sample holds a few counts of this clonotype. The J gene is TRBJ1-2, the V gene TRBV10-3; a weak D match, TRBD1 (5 bases). From germline, CDR1 is ENHRY and CDR2 SYGVKD. Trimming pared 3 bases from V and 3 bases from J, leaving 11 bases between. The CDR3 sequence is 14 residues long. The CDR3 DNA is TGTGCCATCAGTGAAGGGGAATTGGACTATGGCTACACCTTC. Amino acid sequence: CAISEGELDYGYTF.

The chain uses TRBV7-2 and TRBJ2-2; D is uncertain. Trimming took off 2 bases at V and 2 bases at J, with 9 bases between the two ends. The CDR3 consists of 15 residues. The germline V gene has CDR1 SGHTA and CDR2 FQGNSA. In nucleotides, the CDR3 is TGTGCCAGCAGCTTAATAGCCGGAAACACCGGGGAGCTGTTTTTT. It translates to CASSLIAGNTGELFF.

This clonotype was detected many times. The chain has TRBV6-4 and TRBJ2-2, with TRBD2 identical over 8 bases. Germline V gives CDR1 MRHNA, CDR2 SNTAGT. With V trimmed by 4 bases and J by 2 bases, 3 bases remained unmatched. CDR3 length: 15 residues. In nucleotides, the CDR3 is TGTGCCAGCAGTGTAATAGCGGGAAACACCGGGGAGCTGTTTTTT. Its protein product is CASSVIAGNTGELFF.

This clonotype appeared once. This chain joins TRBV6-2 or TRBV6-3 and TRBJ2-7; D unresolved. Germline CDR1 MNHEY, CDR2 SVGEGT. This CDR3 region has 15 residues. V lost 5 bases and J 2 bases, leaving 16 bases between the germline ends. CDR3 bases: TGTGCCAGCAGTGACGACATCCTGCGTCCCTACGAGCAGTACTTC. Protein: CASSDDILRPYEQYF.

There are a few counts of this clonotype. In DNA, the CDR3 is TGTGCCAGCAGCCGAGGACAGGGAAAAGAGACCCAGTACTTC. Its protein product is CASSRGQGKETQYF. The chain employs TRBV4-2 and TRBJ2-5; TRBD1 aligns across 8 bases. The CDR3 totals 14 residues. Germline CDR1 LGHNA, CDR2 YNFKEQ. V lost 4 bases and J lost 3; bases outside the gene matches: 4.

V and J are TRBV3-1 and TRBJ2-5, with TRBD2 matching over 8 bases. Judging by the DNA end, TRBJ2-7 fits better; the J call may be wrong. Germline values: CDR1 LGHDT, CDR2 YNNKEL (reference sequence). The CDR3 has 17 residues. CDR3 nucleotide sequence: TGTGCCAGCAGCCAAGAAAGTGGAACGGGGGGGCCCGACGAGCAGTACTTC. It is translated as CASSQESGTGGPDEQYF.

The V gene is TRBV20-1, the J gene TRBJ2-4; 12 nucleotides agree with TRBD1. The end of the DNA is better explained by TRBJ2-5, so the J call may be wrong. Per germline, CDR1 DFQATT and CDR2 SNEGSKA (reference sequence). This CDR3 comprises 15 residues. The CDR3 loop is CSARLGTGGLETQYF. CDR3 bases: TGCAGTGCTAGACTGGGGACAGGGGGCTTAGAGACCCAGTACTTC.

This clonotype occurred a few times. The CDR3 here is CASSGDRGWAFF. CDR3 sequence (DNA): TGTGCCAGCAGCGGGGACAGGGGGTGGGCTTTCTTT. The V gene is TRBV9, the J gene TRBJ1-1; 11 bases agree with TRBD1. The CDR3 extends over 12 amino acids. CDR1 and CDR2 from the germline V gene are SGDLS and YYNGEE. V was clipped by 3 bases and J by 11 bases; unmatched bases: 3. The whole variable domain, remainder taken from reference TRBV9 and TRBJ1-1, is DSGVTQTPKHLITATGQRVTLRCSPRSGDLSVYWYQQSLDQGLQFLIQYYNGEERAKGNILERFSAQQFPDLHSELNLSSLELGDSALYFCASSGDRGWAFFGQGTRLTVV.

This clonotype was picked up a small number of times. The rearrangement uses TRBV11-2 and TRBJ2-5; 9 bases agree with TRBD2. The CDR3 runs 17 residues. V shed 0 bases, J shed 2 bases, and the junction held 7 bases outside the gene matches. Germline V gene data show CDR1 as SGHAT and CDR2 as FQNNGV. CDR3 in amino acids: CASSLDGLAGRQETQYF. The CDR3 DNA sequence: TGTGCCAGCAGCTTAGATGGCCTAGCGGGGCGTCAAGAGACCCAGTACTTC.

This clonotype was detected once. This chain links TRBV12-3 or TRBV12-4 with TRBJ1-6; D possibly corresponds to TRBD1 (5 bases). Trimming stripped 6 bases from V and 7 bases from J, with 16 bases between. The CDR3 extends over 15 amino acids. The chain's CDR3 is CASSPGATRNSPLHF. The DNA for the CDR3 is TGTGCCAGCAGCCCCGGGGCGACCCGAAATTCACCCCTCCACTTT.

This chain uses TRBV20-1 with TRBJ1-5; D call uncertain. Germline CDR1 is DFQATT and CDR2 is SNEGSKA (reference sequence). This CDR3 has 17 residues. V was cut by 3 bases and J by 2 bases, with 20 bases left in between. The chain's CDR3 is CSARIRSGRDGNQPQHF. CDR3 DNA: TGCAGTGCTAGGATTAGGAGTGGGCGAGATGGCAATCAGCCCCAGCATTTT.

In its sample, this clonotype was seen a few times. The chain couples TRBV12-3 or TRBV12-4 to TRBJ2-7, with D possibly TRBD1 on 5 matching bases. The V end lost 5 bases, the J end lost 4 bases, and 18 bases lay between the germline ends. This CDR3 has 15 residues. This CDR3 reads CASSGQGLEQYEQYF. CDR3 nucleotide sequence: TGTGCCAGCAGTGGTCAGGGTCTCGAACAATACGAGCAGTACTTC.

Only a few counts were recorded for this clonotype. This sequence joins TRBV5-1 and TRBJ2-7; 7 bases align to TRBD1. Germline assignment: CDR1 SGHRS and CDR2 YFSETQ. V shed 3 bases and J 0 bases; nucleotides not matched to a gene: 18. The CDR3 is 19 residues long. Here the CDR3 reads CASSSSRYDRAPGSYEQYF. CDR3 nucleotides: TGCGCCAGCAGCTCGAGTAGATATGACAGGGCCCCCGGCTCCTACGAGCAGTACTTC.

This clonotype was found a few times. The genes are TRBV10-3 and TRBJ2-6; the D gene is possibly TRBD1 (6 bases). The CDR3 is 16 residues long. In germline, CDR1 is ENHRY, CDR2 SYGVKD. Trimming took 9 bases from V and 0 from J, leaving 15 bases between them. The CDR3 nucleotides read TGTGCCATGACACCGGGACAATTCTCTGGGGCCAACGTCCTGACTTTC. Translated, it gives CAMTPGQFSGANVLTF.